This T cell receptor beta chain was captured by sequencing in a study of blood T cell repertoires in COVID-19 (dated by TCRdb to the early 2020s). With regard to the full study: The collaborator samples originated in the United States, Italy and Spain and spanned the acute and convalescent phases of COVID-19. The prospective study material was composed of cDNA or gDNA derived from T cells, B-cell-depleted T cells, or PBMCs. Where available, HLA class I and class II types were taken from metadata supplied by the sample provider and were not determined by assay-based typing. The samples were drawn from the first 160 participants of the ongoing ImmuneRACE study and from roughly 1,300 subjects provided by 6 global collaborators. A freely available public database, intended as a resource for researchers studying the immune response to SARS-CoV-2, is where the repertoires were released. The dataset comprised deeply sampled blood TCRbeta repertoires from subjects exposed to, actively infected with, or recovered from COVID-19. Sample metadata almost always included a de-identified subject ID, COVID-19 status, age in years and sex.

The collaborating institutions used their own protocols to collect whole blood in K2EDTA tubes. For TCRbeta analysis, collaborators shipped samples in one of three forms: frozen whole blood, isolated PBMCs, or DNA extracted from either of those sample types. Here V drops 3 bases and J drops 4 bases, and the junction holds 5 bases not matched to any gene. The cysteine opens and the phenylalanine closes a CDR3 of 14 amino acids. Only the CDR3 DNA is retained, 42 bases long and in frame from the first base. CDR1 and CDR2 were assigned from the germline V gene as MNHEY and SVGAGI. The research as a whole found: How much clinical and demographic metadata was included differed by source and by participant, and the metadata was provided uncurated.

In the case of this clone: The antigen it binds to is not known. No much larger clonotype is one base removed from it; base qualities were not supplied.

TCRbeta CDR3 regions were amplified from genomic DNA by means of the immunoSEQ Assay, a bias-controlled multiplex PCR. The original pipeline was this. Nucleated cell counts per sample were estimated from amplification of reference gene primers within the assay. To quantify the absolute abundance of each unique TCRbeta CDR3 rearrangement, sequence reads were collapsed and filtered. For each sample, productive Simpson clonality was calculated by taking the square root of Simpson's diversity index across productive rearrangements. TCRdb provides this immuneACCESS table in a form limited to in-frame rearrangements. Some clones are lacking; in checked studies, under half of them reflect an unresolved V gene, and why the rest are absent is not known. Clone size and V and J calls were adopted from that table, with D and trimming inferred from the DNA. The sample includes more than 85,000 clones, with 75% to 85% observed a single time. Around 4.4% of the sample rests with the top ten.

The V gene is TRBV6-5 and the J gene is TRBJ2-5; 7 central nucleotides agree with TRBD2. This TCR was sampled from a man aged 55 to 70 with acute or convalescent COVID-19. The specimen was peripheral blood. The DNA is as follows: TGTGCCAGCAGTTATCAACTAGCGCCAGAGACCCAGTACTTC. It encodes CASSYQLAPETQYF.